This TCR beta chain was captured in a study of identical twins' blood T cells. Looking at the study overall: Twelve libraries, six alpha and six beta, gave 45 million to 50 million reads.

V was trimmed by 2 bases and J by 5 bases, leaving 12 bases between them. CDR3 size: 14 residues. This clonotype was counted a few times. Donors were six healthy women in three monozygous twin pairs. A previously described protocol, modified, built RNA-based TCR cDNA libraries. One entry per CDR3 protein results from TCRdb running MiXCR on the 5' RACE reads. The sample has 350,000 to 450,000 distinct CDR3 sequences, roughly 31% seen once; the top ten hold around 5.6%. This clonotype was obtained from a woman aged 18-49 years in good health. The chain joins TRBV12-3 or TRBV12-4 to TRBJ1-2; TRBD1 is a possible D gene (5 bases). The sequencing input was PBMCs. The DNA for the CDR3 is TGTGCCAGCAGTTTATGGGGACGGAATTATGGCTACACCTTC. Translation gives CASSLWGRNYGYTF.